This TCR beta chain is drawn from a study of T cell changes during pregnancy in multiple sclerosis. CDR1 and CDR2 from the germline V gene are SGHTA and FQGNSA. V shed 3 bases and J shed 4 bases, with 15 bases lying between them. The CDR3 spans 15 residues. Sequencing was performed with immunoSEQ multiplex PCR; in TCRdb, only in-frame clones are kept and a portion is missing. The sample records 45,000 to 60,000 clones, about 91% being singletons. The rearrangement joins TRBV7-2 to TRBJ1-2, with TRBD1 as a possible D gene (6 bases). The specimen comprised peripheral blood, sampled after pregnancy. This TCR was recovered from a female donor in good health, enrolled as a control in a pregnancy study. The CDR3 loop is CASSFRQALFYGYTF. In nucleotides, the CDR3 is TGTGCCAGCAGCTTCCGACAGGCCCTTTTCTATGGCTACACCTTC.